This entry lists 28 T cell receptor beta chains sequenced from one sample in a study of CD8+ T cells in alopecia areata. Reverse transcribed after extraction, RNA yielded cDNA as the sequencing template. The method was immunoSEQ multiplex PCR; TCRdb's version includes in-frame clones alone and lacks a portion of them. The data contain 90,000 to 150,000 clones, more than 45% of them singletons. The treatment: oral pan-JAK inhibitor, 5-10 mg twice daily. Sequences were derived from CD4+ T cells sorted from blood, sampled at week 4, from a patient treated with tofacitinib. These receptor sequences come from a human donor with alopecia areata.

The rearrangement links TRBV18 to TRBJ2-7, with 7 positions matching TRBD1. Trimming at V came to 0 bases and at J to 2 bases, leaving 10 bases not matched to a gene. There are 17 residues in the CDR3. Germline CDR1 and CDR2: KGHSH and LQKENI. CDR3 amino acids: CASSPPADPGQTYEQYF. CDR3 coding DNA: TGTGCCAGCTCACCACCCGCTGACCCGGGACAGACCTACGAGCAGTACTTC.

The chain employs TRBV5-1 and TRBJ1-4; 7 nucleotides match TRBD1. The CDR3 consists of 14 residues. Germline loops: CDR1 SGHRS, CDR2 YFSETQ. V shed 9 bases and J 3 bases; nucleotides not matched to a gene: 8. The CDR3 nucleotides are TGCGCCACCCGACAGGGCGGATCTAATGAAAAACTGTTTTTT. Residues: CATRQGGSNEKLFF.

The rearrangement links TRBV7-3 to TRBJ2-1, with no clear D. Germline CDR1 reads SGHTA; CDR2 reads FQGTGA. The CDR3 spans 13 residues. Trimming removed 2 bases at V and 8 bases at J, with 10 bases between. The chain's CDR3 is CASSLYRKDEQFF. CDR3 nucleotides: TGTGCCAGCAGCTTATACCGAAAAGATGAGCAGTTCTTC.

V and J are TRBV9 and TRBJ1-5; perhaps TRBD1 as D (5 bases). The CDR3 has 14 amino acids. Looked up from germline, CDR1 is SGDLS and CDR2 is YYNGEE. Trimming cost V 0 bases and J 5 bases, with 9 bases left between them. CDR3 sequence reads: CASSVGKGDQPQHF. The DNA for the CDR3 is TGTGCCAGCAGCGTAGGAAAAGGGGATCAGCCCCAGCATTTT.

This sequence joins TRBV25-1 and TRBJ1-6; D unclear. The ends were cut back, 3 bases at V and 9 bases at J, with 21 bases in the middle. Germline CDR1 and CDR2: MGHDK and SYGVNS. This CDR3 contains 17 residues. CDR3 protein: CASSDRMDHSFSSPLHF. As DNA, the CDR3 is TGTGCCAGCAGTGACCGAATGGATCATTCCTTTAGTTCACCCCTCCACTTT.

This clone was counted only a few times. This chain joins TRBV2 and TRBJ1-5, with D possibly TRBD1 on 6 matching bases. V lost 5 bases and J lost 10, with 15 bases in between. From germline, CDR1 is SNHLY and CDR2 FYNNEI. This CDR3 comprises 13 residues. CDR3 loop: CASSRDTQVPQHF. Written as DNA, the CDR3 is TGTGCCAGCAGTCGGGACACCCAAGTACCCCAGCATTTT.

This clone was seen only a few times. The chain combines TRBV7-9 with TRBJ2-7, with D possibly being TRBD2 (6 bases). The CDR3 spans 16 residues. Germline lookup yields CDR1 SEHNR and CDR2 FQNEAQ (reference sequence). Trimming took off 7 bases at V and 0 bases at J, with 19 bases between the two ends. CDR3 DNA: TGTGCCAGCATTACCCGGAGGGGAGCGGGCTCCTACGAGCAGTACTTC. Protein: CASITRRGAGSYEQYF.

V is TRBV11-2 and J is TRBJ2-3; perhaps TRBD1 as D (8 bases). Germline lookup yields CDR1 SGHAT and CDR2 FQNNGV. The CDR3 is 18 residues long. V lost 5 bases and J lost 2, with 23 bases in between. The CDR3 is CASSNGDTGGGNTDTQYF. DNA for the CDR3: TGTGCCAGCAGCAACGGTGATACAGGGGGAGGGAACACAGATACGCAGTATTTT.

This chain connects TRBV7-9 to TRBJ2-7; D uncertain. The germline CDR1 and CDR2 sequences are SEHNR and FQNEAQ (reference sequence). Trimming removed 1 base from V and 5 bases from J, with 9 bases in between. There are 13 residues in the CDR3. For the CDR3, the DNA is TGTGCCAGCAGCTTAGATGAACGAGACGAGCAGTACTTC. This encodes CASSLDERDEQYF. The full variable domain, in which reference TRBV7-9 and TRBJ2-7 provide the parts outside the CDR3, is DTGVSQNPRHKITKRGQNVTFRCDPISEHNRLYWYRQTLGQGPEFLTYFQNEAQLEKSRLLSDRFSAERPKGSFSTLEIQRTEQGDSAMYLCASSLDERDEQYFGPGTRLTVT.

V usage is TRBV30 and J usage is TRBJ2-1, with D hard to call. The CDR3 spans 11 residues. Deletions cut 4 bases from V and 6 bases from J, with 7 bases between. CDR1 is GTSNPN, CDR2 SVGIG, per germline (reference sequence). DNA for the CDR3: TGTGCCTGGAACCGAGTCAATGAGCAGTTCTTC. This translates into CAWNRVNEQFF.

The chain combines TRBV6-5 with TRBJ1-1; D perhaps matches TRBD1 (6 bases). The V and J ends lost 4 bases and 1 base respectively, with 16 bases between them. The CDR3 consists of 16 residues. Germline loops: CDR1 MNHEY, CDR2 SVGAGI. Here the CDR3 DNA reads TGTGCCAGCAGTTCGATCAGGACAGCCGGGAACACTGAAGCTTTCTTT. It codes for CASSSIRTAGNTEAFF.

CDR3 in amino acids: CSADRGQTQYF. The CDR3 DNA follows: TGCAGTGCAGACCGGGGGCAGACCCAGTACTTC. This sequence joins TRBV20-1 and TRBJ2-5; D assignment may be TRBD1 or TRBD2 (6 bases each). The CDR3 is 11 amino acids. The V gene's germline CDR1 is DFQATT and CDR2 SNEGSKA (reference sequence). V lost 6 bases, J lost 6 bases, and 11 bases lay in between.

The rearrangement uses TRBV30 and TRBJ1-4; D unclear. V was trimmed by 1 base and J by 6 bases, leaving 12 bases between them. The CDR3 spans 14 residues. The V gene's germline CDR1 is GTSNPN and CDR2 SVGIG (reference sequence). CDR3 DNA sequence: TGTGCCTGGAGTGGCCCGGGCCGAGATGAAAAACTGTTTTTT. Translating gives CAWSGPGRDEKLFF.

For this clone: Other DNA sequences in this specimen translate into the identical CDR3. V gene TRBV27 combines with J gene TRBJ1-5, with TRBD1 identical over 9 bases. The germline V gene has CDR1 MNHEY and CDR2 SMNVEV (reference sequence). The trim removed 0 bases at V and 7 bases at J, leaving 4 bases unmatched. This CDR3 has 15 amino acids. The CDR3 spells CASSLSGQGSQPQHF. CDR3 nucleotides: TGTGCCAGCAGTTTATCGGGACAGGGAAGCCAGCCCCAGCATTTT.

This chain uses TRBV7-9 with TRBJ1-6, with D hard to call. CDR1 is SEHNR, CDR2 FQNEAQ, per germline (reference sequence). The V end lost 5 bases, the J end lost 7 bases, and 6 bases lay between the germline ends. This CDR3 is 12 amino acids long. The CDR3 sequence: CASSPENSPLHF. The CDR3 nucleotides are TGTGCCAGCAGCCCAGAGAATTCACCCCTCCACTTT.

The chain couples TRBV2 to TRBJ2-5; perhaps TRBD2 as D (6 bases). The ends were cut back, 7 bases at V and 5 bases at J, with 11 bases in the middle. Germline V gives CDR1 SNHLY, CDR2 FYNNEI. The CDR3 extends over 12 amino acids. The CDR3, as DNA: TGTGCCAGCATGCGGGATTCGGAGACCCAGTACTTC. Its translation: CASMRDSETQYF.

This clone has just a few counts. This chain links TRBV5-5 with TRBJ2-1; possibly TRBD2 for D (6 bases). The CDR3 extends over 16 amino acids. Germline CDR1 reads SGHKS; CDR2 reads YYEKEE (reference sequence). V dropped 0 bases and J dropped 3 bases, with 13 bases sitting between them. CDR3 coding DNA: TGTGCCAGCAGCTTGGGGGGACTCCCCGTCTACAATGAGCAGTTCTTC. Its translation: CASSLGGLPVYNEQFF.

This clone showed up just a few times. The V and J genes are TRBV5-1 and TRBJ1-6, with D tentatively TRBD1 (6 bases). Germline V gene lookup returns CDR1 SGHRS and CDR2 YFSETQ. The V and J ends lost 7 bases and 12 bases respectively, with 17 bases between them. CDR3 length: 13 residues. CDR3 in amino acids: CASFLAEGEPLHF. DNA of the CDR3: TGCGCCAGCTTCCTCGCGGAGGGGGAACCCCTCCACTTT.

The table lists this clone with a count of one. This chain joins TRBV2 and TRBJ2-1; 10 bases are shared with TRBD2. V trimming: 5 bases; J trimming: 8 bases; junction bases outside the gene matches: 9. The germline CDR1 and CDR2 sequences are SNHLY and FYNNEI. The CDR3 totals 15 residues. CDR3 in amino acids: CASSTGGLAIDEQFF. The CDR3 coding sequence is TGTGCCAGCAGTACCGGGGGACTAGCGATAGATGAGCAGTTCTTC. Filled out from reference TRBV2 and TRBJ2-1, the complete variable domain reads EPEVTQTPSHQVTQMGQEVILRCVPISNHLYFYWYRQILGQKVEFLVSFYNNEISEKSEIFDDQFSVERPDGSNFTLKIRSTKLEDSAMYFCASSTGGLAIDEQFFGPGTRLTVL.

This chain joins TRBV29-1 and TRBJ1-1, with 9 bases identical to TRBD1. V gave up 4 bases and J gave up 6 bases; unmatched junction bases: 12. This CDR3 has 15 amino acids. The germline gives CDR1 SQVTM, CDR2 ANQGSEA. The CDR3: CSVVGTGSGGAEAFF. CDR3 nucleotide sequence: TGCAGCGTTGTCGGGACAGGGTCAGGTGGAGCTGAAGCTTTCTTT.

This clone turned up a few times. The CDR3 loop reads CASSIGGVSYNEQFF. CDR3 DNA: TGTGCCAGTAGTATCGGGGGGGTCTCCTACAATGAGCAGTTCTTC. V gene TRBV19 combines with J gene TRBJ2-1, with 8 nucleotides matching TRBD2. Germline values: CDR1 LNHDA, CDR2 SQIVND (reference sequence). V lost 3 bases, J lost 0 bases, and 1 base stayed unmatched. The CDR3 runs 15 residues.

This chain joins TRBV6-6 and TRBJ2-3; unclear D gene. The germline gives CDR1 MNHNY, CDR2 SVGAGI (reference sequence). V lost 0 bases, J lost 2 bases, and 12 bases lay in between. The CDR3 totals 16 residues. CDR3 region: CASSYSQLATTDTQYF. CDR3 coding DNA: TGTGCCAGCAGTTACTCTCAGTTAGCTACCACAGATACGCAGTATTTT.

The chain combines TRBV6-5 with TRBJ2-5; D gene unclear. Deletions cut 0 bases from V and 9 bases from J, with 11 bases between. The germline V gene has CDR1 MNHEY and CDR2 SVGAGI. This CDR3 is built from 13 residues. CDR3 sequence (DNA): TGTGCCAGCAGTTACTCGAATAGTGGGGCCCAGTACTTC. It translates to CASSYSNSGAQYF.

The CDR3 is CASSQQVSNQPQHF. CDR3 bases: TGTGCCAGCTCGCAACAGGTTAGCAATCAGCCCCAGCATTTT. This chain links TRBV18 with TRBJ1-5, with D tentatively TRBD1 (5 bases). The CDR3 sequence is 14 residues long. The germline CDR1 and CDR2 sequences are KGHSH and LQKENI. V gave up 6 bases and J gave up 0 bases, with 9 bases separating them.

This chain uses TRBV6-6 with TRBJ2-2, with 9 bases that match TRBD1. Germline CDR1 and CDR2: MNHNY and SVGAGI (reference sequence). V shed 8 bases and J 2 bases; nucleotides not matched to a gene: 6. The CDR3 is made up of 15 amino acids. The DNA of the CDR3 is TGTGCCAGCGGACGGGGACAGGGAAACACCGGGGAGCTGTTTTTT. Amino acid sequence: CASGRGQGNTGELFF.

This clone showed up just a few times. The chain carries TRBV11-2 and TRBJ2-3; 8 nucleotides align to TRBD1. Germline V gene lookup returns CDR1 SGHAT and CDR2 FQNNGV. V lost 5 bases and J lost 2; bases outside the gene matches: 3. The CDR3 has 14 residues. The CDR3 spells CASSPGQATDTQYF. In DNA form, the CDR3 reads TGTGCCAGCAGCCCGGGACAGGCCACAGATACGCAGTATTTT.

The V gene is TRBV29-1, the J gene TRBJ2-6, with a tentative D call TRBD1 (6 bases). The V gene lost 5 bases and the J gene lost 1 base, with 9 bases spanning the gap. This CDR3 is built from 14 residues. From germline, CDR1 is SQVTM and CDR2 ANQGSEA. The DNA of the CDR3 is TGCAGCGTTAAGACAGGTTCTGGGGCCAACGTCCTGACTTTC. Residues: CSVKTGSGANVLTF.

This clone appeared once. This rearrangement joins TRBV30 to TRBJ1-5; 9 bases line up with TRBD1. Germline CDR1 GTSNPN, CDR2 SVGIG (reference sequence). The CDR3 has 14 residues. After removal of 8 bases from V and 1 base from J, the junction contained 6 bases not matched to a gene. The CDR3 sequence is CAATGGSSNQPQHF. Here the CDR3 DNA reads TGTGCCGCCACAGGGGGCTCAAGCAATCAGCCCCAGCATTTT.